The T cell receptor (beta chain) under discussion was sequenced for a study of beta chain features in type 1 diabetes. The germline V gene has CDR1 ENHRY and CDR2 SYGVKD. Trimming took 3 bases from V and 0 from J, leaving 6 bases between them. The CDR3 totals 14 residues. Broader study findings: In every one of the four CD4+ subsets, TCRB CDR3s were moderately but significantly shorter in Type 1 diabetes patients.

In the case of this clone: Its antigen remains unidentified.

Since all of the isolated RNA was reverse transcribed, expressed TCRB transcripts were what got sequenced. The data were produced by immunoSEQ multiplex PCR, yet TCRdb's version contains in-frame clones alone and is incomplete. The sample lists hundreds of thousands of clones; about 14% were seen once. The genes are TRBV10-3 and TRBJ1-5; no definite D call. The sequencing input was naive CD4+ T cells from blood. The TCR originated in a man aged 18 to 30 with type 1 diabetes. The CDR3 region has the DNA TGTGCCATCAGTGACAGGAGTAGCAATCAGCCCCAGCATTTT. This codes for CAISDRSSNQPQHF.